This entry lists 20 T cell receptor beta chains sequenced from one sample in a study of regulatory T cells in long-lasting Graves disease. Libraries of TCR beta came from iRepertoire HTBI primers plus Arm-PCR of CDR3 regions. Via MiXCR, TCRdb re-called the multiplex PCR reads, giving one row per CDR3 protein. There are approximately 300,000 distinct CDR3 sequences in the sample; over 15% occur only once, and about 36% lies in the top ten. Time point here: newly diagnosed GD, antithyroid drugs for less than 3 months. PBMCs provided the RNA from which the TCR library was made. Sequenced material: peripheral blood mononuclear cells (PBMCs), taken at new diagnosis, from a patient treated with antithyroid drugs. Receptors were obtained from a female donor with Graves disease.

The CDR3 here is CASRGVAGGPSLSTDTQYF. CDR3 nucleotides: TGTGCCAGCAGAGGGGTCGCGGGAGGGCCGAGCCTCAGCACAGATACGCAGTATTTT. J is TRBJ2-3 and V is TRBV2; TRBD2 matches at 9 bases. V shed 6 bases and J 0 bases; nucleotides not matched to a gene: 16. Germline CDR1 and CDR2: SNHLY and FYNNEI. The CDR3 totals 19 residues. Based on the CDR3 plus reference TRBV2 and TRBJ2-3, the full variable domain is EPEVTQTPSHQVTQMGQEVILRCVPISNHLYFYWYRQILGQKVEFLVSFYNNEISEKSEIFDDQFSVERPDGSNFTLKIRSTKLEDSAMYFCASRGVAGGPSLSTDTQYFGPGTRLTVL.

The chain recombines TRBV30 with TRBJ1-1; D may be TRBD1 (5 bases). V shed 8 bases and J shed 7 bases, with 17 bases lying between them. This CDR3 is built from 12 residues. Germline loops: CDR1 GTSNPN, CDR2 SVGIG (reference sequence). In DNA form, the CDR3 reads TGTGCCCTCCAGCCGGGGCAGGATGAAGCTTTCTTT. This gives the protein CALQPGQDEAFF. The whole variable domain, remainder taken from reference TRBV30 and TRBJ1-1, is SQTIHQWPATLVQPVGSPLSLECTVEGTSNPNLYWYRQAAGRGLQLLFYSVGIGQISSEVPQNLSASRPQDRQFILSSKKLLLSDSGFYLCALQPGQDEAFFGQGTRLTVV.

This clonotype has a count of ten or more. The gene calls are TRBV11-2 and TRBJ2-2; D possibly matches TRBD1 or TRBD2 (5 bases each). Trimming took 0 bases from V and 7 from J, leaving 9 bases between them. The CDR3 extends over 14 amino acids. The germline V gene encodes CDR1 SGHAT and CDR2 FQNNGV. This CDR3 is CASSLDRGGGELFF. The CDR3 bases are TGTGCCAGCAGCTTAGATCGGGGCGGCGGGGAGCTGTTTTTT.

This clonotype occurred many times. This chain connects TRBV20-1 to TRBJ2-1, with D unclear. Germline values: CDR1 DFQATT, CDR2 SNEGSKA (reference sequence). Between the trimmed V and J ends, which lost 1 base and 0 bases, there was a span of 13 bases. The CDR3 consists of 16 residues. The CDR3 nucleotides are TGCAGTGCTAGAGCCAATGCTCCATCCTCCTACAATGAGCAGTTCTTC. It translates to CSARANAPSSYNEQFF.

This chain joins TRBV6-1 and TRBJ1-3, with 10 bases fitting TRBD1. This CDR3 contains 15 residues. Germline values: CDR1 MNHNS, CDR2 SASEGT. V shed 3 bases and J 4 bases; nucleotides not matched to a gene: 3. Here the CDR3 reads CASSEDRGTGNTIYF. The CDR3 DNA reads as TGTGCCAGCAGTGAGGACAGGGGGACGGGAAACACCATATATTTT.

With respect to this clonotype: Given a much more abundant clone one base away, this may be a read error. V is TRBV2 and J is TRBJ2-7; 7 bases map to TRBD1. The CDR3 has 17 residues. The germline gives CDR1 SNHLY, CDR2 FYNNEI. DNA of the CDR3: TGTGCCGGCAGCCCCGACACAGGGGCCATCGCCCTCTACGAGCAGTACTTC. Translated, it gives CAGSPDTGAIALYEQYF.

The sample holds many counts of this clonotype. The CDR3 here is CSARVPAGGGTDTQYF. CDR3 in DNA: TGCAGTGCTAGAGTTCCAGCGGGAGGTGGAACAGATACGCAGTATTTT. The chain employs TRBV20-1 and TRBJ2-3, with 9 nucleotides matching TRBD2. The CDR3 is 16 residues long. The V segment lost 1 base and the J segment 3 bases; nucleotides outside the gene matches: 8. From germline, CDR1 is DFQATT and CDR2 SNEGSKA (reference sequence).

A note on this clonotype: A far larger clone differs by one base, so this is likely a read error. The chain has TRBV6-1 and TRBJ2-1, with 9 bases fitting TRBD2. The J call may be wrong; the DNA end is better matched by TRBJ2-5. Per the germline V gene, CDR1 is MNHNS and CDR2 is SASEGT. This CDR3 spans 14 amino acids. The CDR3 here is CAISRTSASETQYF. In DNA form, the CDR3 reads TGTGCCATCAGTCGGACTAGCGCGAGTGAGACCCAGTACTTC.

This clonotype was picked up a small number of times. A junction end diverges from the germline sequence, so it may reflect a read error. The chain joins TRBV7-2 to TRBJ2-5; D is possibly TRBD2 (5 bases). The germline V gene encodes CDR1 SGHTA and CDR2 FQGNSA. This CDR3 is built from 14 residues. The CDR3: CASSLELPQRTQHF. The CDR3 DNA sequence: TGTGCCAGCAGCTTAGAACTCCCCCAGCGGACCCAGCACTTC.

This clonotype was detected ten times or more. This chain joins TRBV7-2 and TRBJ2-5; 9 bases map to TRBD2. Germline values: CDR1 SGHTA, CDR2 FQGNSA. This CDR3 contains 14 residues. The V segment lost 4 bases and the J segment 5 bases; nucleotides outside the gene matches: 5. Here the CDR3 DNA reads TGTGCCAGCAGCTCCTTAGCGGGAGTGGAGACCCAGTACTTC. Protein product: CASSSLAGVETQYF.

V is TRBV12-3 or TRBV12-4 and J is TRBJ2-7, with unresolved D. V gave up 3 bases and J gave up 1 base, with 10 bases separating them. This CDR3 is built from 14 residues. This chain's CDR3 is CASSLTDKSYEQYF. The CDR3, as DNA: TGTGCCAGCAGTTTGACCGACAAGTCCTACGAGCAGTACTTC.

The V gene is TRBV5-1, the J gene TRBJ2-1; 14 bases align to TRBD2. The V gene's germline CDR1 is SGHRS and CDR2 YFSETQ. V lost 6 bases, J lost 9 bases, and 11 bases stayed unmatched. The CDR3 sequence is 16 residues long. CDR3 sequence (DNA): TGCGCCAGCACCCCCCCGGGACTAGCGGGAGTTAGTGAGCAGTTCTTC. Translation gives CASTPPGLAGVSEQFF.

The chain links TRBV7-9 to TRBJ1-4; D possibly corresponds to TRBD1 (5 bases). The CDR3 totals 13 residues. V was cut by 5 bases and J by 7 bases, with 11 bases left in between. Germline CDR1 is SEHNR and CDR2 is FQNEAQ (reference sequence). DNA for the CDR3: TGTGCCAGCAGCCGGGGGGACGGTGAAAAACTGTTTTTT. Amino acid sequence: CASSRGDGEKLFF.

This clonotype was observed at least ten times. V gene TRBV28 combines with J gene TRBJ2-1; 13 positions agree with TRBD2. CDR1 is MDHEN, CDR2 SYDVKM, per germline. V lost 6 bases to trimming and J lost 1 base; unmatched junction nucleotides: 9. The CDR3 extends over 18 amino acids. In nucleotides, the CDR3 is TGTGCCAGCAGGGAATTACTAGCGGGAGGGCCTTCCTACAATGAGCAGTTCTTC. Amino acid sequence: CASRELLAGGPSYNEQFF.

This clonotype appeared many times. The chain uses TRBV7-9 and TRBJ2-1; the D gene is possibly TRBD1 (5 bases). V lost 4 bases to trimming and J lost 4 bases, with 14 bases between them. Germline V lookup: CDR1 SEHNR, CDR2 FQNEAQ (reference sequence). This CDR3 spans 15 amino acids. CDR3 in amino acids: CASSSTTKGYNEQFF. CDR3 bases: TGTGCCAGCAGCTCCACGACAAAGGGGTACAATGAGCAGTTCTTC.

This chain connects TRBV24-1 to TRBJ2-3; D uncertain. V lost 5 bases, J lost 0 bases, and 8 bases lay in between. In germline, CDR1 is KGHDR, CDR2 SFDVKD. There are 14 residues in the CDR3. CDR3 in DNA: TGTGCCACCAGTGGGTTTCCTAGCACAGATACGCAGTATTTT. Residues: CATSGFPSTDTQYF.

A few counts support this clonotype. The rearrangement links TRBV28 to TRBJ1-6, with 9 bases matching TRBD1. Germline CDR1 reads MDHEN; CDR2 reads SYDVKM. This CDR3 comprises 14 residues. V was pared by 8 bases and J by 7 bases, with 6 bases of the junction left unmatched. The CDR3 DNA follows: TGTGCCAGCGGCTGGGGACAGGGAAATTCACCCCTCCACTTT. It translates to CASGWGQGNSPLHF.

This clonotype was seen a single time. The CDR3 reads CASSEAGPTYEQYF. DNA of the CDR3: TGTGCCAGCAGTGAAGCGGGACCGACCTACGAGCAGTACTTC. The rearrangement links TRBV6-1 to TRBJ2-7; either TRBD1 or TRBD2 may fit D (5 bases each). V was clipped by 0 bases and J by 2 bases, with 8 bases between them. The CDR3 has 14 residues. The germline V gene encodes CDR1 MNHNS and CDR2 SASEGT.

This clonotype was seen ten or more times. The chain has TRBV19 and TRBJ1-1; D perhaps matches TRBD1 (6 bases). CDR3 length: 19 residues. Germline values: CDR1 LNHDA, CDR2 SQIVND (reference sequence). The ends were cut back, 3 bases at V and 0 bases at J, with 23 bases in the middle. The CDR3: CASSILYDGGRVVNTEAFF. The CDR3, as DNA: TGTGCCAGTAGTATTTTATATGATGGGGGGCGAGTTGTGAACACTGAAGCTTTCTTT.

In regard to this clonotype: A far larger clone is off by one base, so a read error is likely. The CDR3 ends on some other residue instead of the conserved phenylalanine or tryptophan, so this is likely a read error. V gene TRBV2 combines with J gene TRBJ2-5; 7 nucleotides agree with TRBD1. The J call may be mistaken, given a closer DNA end match to TRBJ2-1. CDR1 and CDR2 from the germline V gene are SNHLY and FYNNEI. CDR3 length: 16 residues. As DNA, the CDR3 is TGTGCCAGCAGCGCCCTTGGGGACAGCCCCACTAATGAGCAGTTCTCC. It codes for CASSALGDSPTNEQFS.